The clone carrying this T cell receptor (beta chain) was detected only a few times. Its antigen is still unknown. Both TRBC1 and TRBC2 were covered by a beta constant-region primer of two equimolar oligonucleotides. The ligated cDNA underwent four PCR rounds using SP2 and nested alpha and beta constant-region primers. TCRdb recomputed calls from the UMI-ligation and nested PCR reads with MiXCR, one row per CDR3 protein. This sample has about 140,000 distinct CDR3 sequences, with approximately 20% found just once. The sample originates from a study of naive and memory T cell subsets. Whole-study results and caveats: Clonotypes are single alpha or beta chains, not paired receptors. Possibly reflecting memory cells re-expressing CD45RA, a few larger clonotypes occurred in naive repertoires, especially CD8.

The CDR3 totals 14 residues. Trimming took 5 bases from V and 2 from J; bases not matched to a gene: 1. The germline CDR1 and CDR2 sequences are PRHDT and FYEKMQ (reference sequence). The receptor's source is a human donor in good health. The material sequenced was naive CD8+ T cells from blood. The chain carries TRBV13 and TRBJ2-1, with TRBD1 identical over 9 bases. CDR3 bases: TGTGCCAGCAGCCGGGACAGGGCCTACAATGAGCAGTTCTTC. Translation: CASSRDRAYNEQFF.